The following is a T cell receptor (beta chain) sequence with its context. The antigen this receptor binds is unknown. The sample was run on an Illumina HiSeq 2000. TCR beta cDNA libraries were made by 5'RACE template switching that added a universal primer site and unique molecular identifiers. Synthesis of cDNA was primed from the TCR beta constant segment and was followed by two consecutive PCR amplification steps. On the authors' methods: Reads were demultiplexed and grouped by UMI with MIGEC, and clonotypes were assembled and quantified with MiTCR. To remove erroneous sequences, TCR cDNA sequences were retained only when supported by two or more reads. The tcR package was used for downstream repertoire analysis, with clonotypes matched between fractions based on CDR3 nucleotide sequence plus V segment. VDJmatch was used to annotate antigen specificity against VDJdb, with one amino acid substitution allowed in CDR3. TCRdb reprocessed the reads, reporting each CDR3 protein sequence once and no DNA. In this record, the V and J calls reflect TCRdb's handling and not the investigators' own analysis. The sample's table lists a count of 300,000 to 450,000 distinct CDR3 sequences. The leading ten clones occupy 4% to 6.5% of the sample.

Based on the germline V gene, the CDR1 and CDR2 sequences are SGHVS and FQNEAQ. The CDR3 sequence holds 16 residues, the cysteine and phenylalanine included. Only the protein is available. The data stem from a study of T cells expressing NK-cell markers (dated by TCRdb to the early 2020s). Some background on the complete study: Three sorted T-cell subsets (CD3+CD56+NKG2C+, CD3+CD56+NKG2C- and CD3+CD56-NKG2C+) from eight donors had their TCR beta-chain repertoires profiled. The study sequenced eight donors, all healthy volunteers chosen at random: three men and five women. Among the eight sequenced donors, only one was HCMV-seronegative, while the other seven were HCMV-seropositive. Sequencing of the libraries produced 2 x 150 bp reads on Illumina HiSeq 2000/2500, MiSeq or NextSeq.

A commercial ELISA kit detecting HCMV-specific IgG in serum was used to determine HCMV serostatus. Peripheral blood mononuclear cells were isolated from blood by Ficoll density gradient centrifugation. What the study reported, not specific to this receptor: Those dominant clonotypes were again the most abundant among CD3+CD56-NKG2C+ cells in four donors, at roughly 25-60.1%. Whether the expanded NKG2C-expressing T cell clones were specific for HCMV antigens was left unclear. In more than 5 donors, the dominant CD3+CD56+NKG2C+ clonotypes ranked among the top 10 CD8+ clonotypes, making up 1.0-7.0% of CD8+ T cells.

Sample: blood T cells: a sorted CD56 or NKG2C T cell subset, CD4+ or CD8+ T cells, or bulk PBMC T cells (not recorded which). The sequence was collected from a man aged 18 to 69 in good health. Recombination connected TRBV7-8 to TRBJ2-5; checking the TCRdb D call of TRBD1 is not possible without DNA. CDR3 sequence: CASTPGGGSYRETQYF.